The clone carrying this T cell receptor beta chain was counted a single time. Antigen: not known. This table comes from immunoSEQ multiplex PCR, and its TCRdb copy is limited to in-frame clones, with some not included. The sample includes around 60,000 clones, roughly 80% of them seen just once. Germline V gene data show CDR1 as MNHNS and CDR2 as SASEGT. CDR3 length equals 14 residues. V was pared by 5 bases and J by 5 bases, with 14 bases between. This specimen comes from a study of OX40 agonist ivuxolimab in advanced cancers. About the study: Head and neck, renal cell, melanoma or hepatocellular carcinoma were the cancers that dose-escalation patients had. Partial responses were seen in three patients, one with hepatocellular carcinoma and two with cutaneous melanoma. Overall study findings and caveats: Which antigen the expanded peripheral T cells recognized is unknown.

This rearrangement joins TRBV6-1 to TRBJ2-3; perhaps TRBD2 as D (6 bases). The source material was CD4+ or CD8+ T cells sorted from blood, sampled in a trial of the OX40 agonist ivuxolimab. The source is an adult with an advanced solid tumor such as melanoma, head and neck, liver or kidney cancer. The CDR3 here is CASSILGGRDTQYF. The CDR3, as DNA: TGTGCCAGCAGTATCCTCGGGGGTCGAGATACGCAGTATTTT.